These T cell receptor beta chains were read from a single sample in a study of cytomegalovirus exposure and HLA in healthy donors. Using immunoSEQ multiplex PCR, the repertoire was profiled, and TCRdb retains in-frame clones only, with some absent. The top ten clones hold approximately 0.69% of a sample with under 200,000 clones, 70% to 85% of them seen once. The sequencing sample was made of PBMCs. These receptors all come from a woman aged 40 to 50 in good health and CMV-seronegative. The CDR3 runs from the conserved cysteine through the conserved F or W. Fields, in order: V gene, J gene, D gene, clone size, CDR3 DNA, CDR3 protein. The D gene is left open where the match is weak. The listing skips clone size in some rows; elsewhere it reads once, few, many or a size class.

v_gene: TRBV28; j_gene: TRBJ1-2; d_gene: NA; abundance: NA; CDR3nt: TGTGCCAGCAGTTCGCACTACGGACACGACTATGGCTACACCTTC; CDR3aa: CASSSHYGHDYGYTF
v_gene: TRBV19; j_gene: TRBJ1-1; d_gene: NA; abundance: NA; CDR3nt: TGTGCCAGCCGGGTTACCGCGGGACGGATAAACACTGAAGCTTTCTTT; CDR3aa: CASRVTAGRINTEAFF
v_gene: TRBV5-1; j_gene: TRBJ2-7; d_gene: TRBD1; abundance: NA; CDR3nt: TGCGCCAGCAGGCGGACAGGGAACTACGAGCAGTACTTC; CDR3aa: CASRRTGNYEQYF
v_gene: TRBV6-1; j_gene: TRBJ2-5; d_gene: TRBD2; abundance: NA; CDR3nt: TGTGCCAGCAGTCGGACTAGCGGGAGCCCAGAGACCCAGTACTTC; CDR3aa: CASSRTSGSPETQYF
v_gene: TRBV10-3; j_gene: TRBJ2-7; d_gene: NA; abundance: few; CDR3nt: TGTGCCATCAGTAAGACAGACCGGGACACCGAGCAGTACTTC; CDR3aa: CAISKTDRDTEQYF
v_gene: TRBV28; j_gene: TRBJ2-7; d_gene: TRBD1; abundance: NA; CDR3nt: TGTGCCAGCAATTTACCGGGACAGGGCTCCTACGAGCAGTACTTC; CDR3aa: CASNLPGQGSYEQYF
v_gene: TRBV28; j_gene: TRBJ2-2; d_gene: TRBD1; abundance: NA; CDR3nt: TGTGCCAGCAGTTCACCGGGACAGGGGGCAAACGGGGAGCTGTTTTTT; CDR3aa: CASSSPGQGANGELFF
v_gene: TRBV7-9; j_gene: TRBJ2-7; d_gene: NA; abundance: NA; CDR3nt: TGTGCCAGCAGCTTAGAGAGGTACGAGCAGTACTTC; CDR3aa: CASSLERYEQYF
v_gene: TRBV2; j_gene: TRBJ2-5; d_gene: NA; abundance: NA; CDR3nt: TGTGCCAGCAGTGGTTGGGGGCAGACCCAGTACTTC; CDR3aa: CASSGWGQTQYF
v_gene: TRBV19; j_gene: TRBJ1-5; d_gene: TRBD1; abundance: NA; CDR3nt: TGTGCCAGTAGTAGGGACAGGGGTTCCAATCAGCCCCAGCATTTT; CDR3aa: CASSRDRGSNQPQHF
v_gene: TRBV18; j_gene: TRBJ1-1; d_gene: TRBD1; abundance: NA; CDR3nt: TGTGCCAGCTCCTTACAGGGGGCGAGGACTGAAGCTTTCTTT; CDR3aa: CASSLQGARTEAFF
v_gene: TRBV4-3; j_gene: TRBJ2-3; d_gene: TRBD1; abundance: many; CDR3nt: TGCGCCAGCGCCGCGAAGGGGGACAGACCAACAGATACGCAGTATTTT; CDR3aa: CASAAKGDRPTDTQYF
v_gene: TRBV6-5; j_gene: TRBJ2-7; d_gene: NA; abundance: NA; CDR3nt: TGTGCCAGCAGACAGGTCGGCTCCTACGAGCAGTACTTC; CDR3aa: CASRQVGSYEQYF
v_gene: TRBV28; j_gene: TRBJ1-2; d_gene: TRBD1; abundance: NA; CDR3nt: TGTGCCAGCAGCAGTCCGGGACAGGGTGTTGGCTACACCTTC; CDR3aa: CASSSPGQGVGYTF
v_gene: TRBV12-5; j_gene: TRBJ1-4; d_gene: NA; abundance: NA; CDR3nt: TGTGCTAGTGGTTCAGATGGGCAAAATGAAAAACTGTTTTTT; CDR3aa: CASGSDGQNEKLFF
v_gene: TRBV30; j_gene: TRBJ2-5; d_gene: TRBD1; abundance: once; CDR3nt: TGTGCCTGGAGTGGCGGGACAGGAGGCCGAGAGACCCAGTACTTC; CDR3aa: CAWSGGTGGRETQYF
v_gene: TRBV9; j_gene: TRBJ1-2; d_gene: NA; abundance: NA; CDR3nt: TGTGCCAGCAGCGTAGGGCAGGGGATAGGTGGCTACACCTTC; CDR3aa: CASSVGQGIGGYTF
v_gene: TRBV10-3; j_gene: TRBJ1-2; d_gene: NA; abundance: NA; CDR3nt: TGTGCCATCAGTGAGGGGGCTTTAGGCTACACCTTC; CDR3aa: CAISEGALGYTF
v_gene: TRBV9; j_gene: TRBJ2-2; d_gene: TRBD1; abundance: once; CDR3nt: TGTGCCAGCAGCGTAGTAGGGGGCGCGGTCACCGGGGAGCTGTTTTTT; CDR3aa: CASSVVGGAVTGELFF
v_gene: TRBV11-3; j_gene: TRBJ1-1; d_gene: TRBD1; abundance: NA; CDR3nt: TGTGCCAGCAGCTTGGGACAGGGAAGGACTGAAGCTTTCTTT; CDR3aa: CASSLGQGRTEAFF
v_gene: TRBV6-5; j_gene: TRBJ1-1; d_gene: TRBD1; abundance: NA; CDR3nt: TGTGCCAGCATGGCGGGACAGTACAACACTGAAGCTTTCTTT; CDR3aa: CASMAGQYNTEAFF
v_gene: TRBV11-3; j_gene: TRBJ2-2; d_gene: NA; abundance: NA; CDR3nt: TGTGCCAGCAGCTCCGACACCGGGGAGCTGTTTTTT; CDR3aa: CASSSDTGELFF
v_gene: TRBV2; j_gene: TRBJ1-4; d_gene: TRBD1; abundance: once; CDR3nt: TGTGCCAGCAGTAGGACGGGACAGGGTTTTTGTGAAAAACTGTTTTTT; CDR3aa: CASSRTGQGFCEKLFF
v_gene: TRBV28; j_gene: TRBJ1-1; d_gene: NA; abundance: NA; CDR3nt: TGTGCCAGCGCGAGTCGCCCCACTGAAGCTTTCTTT; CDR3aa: CASASRPTEAFF
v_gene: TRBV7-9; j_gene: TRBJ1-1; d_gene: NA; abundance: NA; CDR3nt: TGTTCCAGCAGCCATAGAGGCACTGAAGCTTTCTTT; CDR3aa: CSSSHRGTEAFF
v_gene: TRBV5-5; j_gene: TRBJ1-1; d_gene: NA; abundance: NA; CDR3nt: TGTGCCAGCAGCTTTTCATCAGGACAGAGAATGAACACTGAAGCTTTCTTT; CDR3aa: CASSFSSGQRMNTEAFF
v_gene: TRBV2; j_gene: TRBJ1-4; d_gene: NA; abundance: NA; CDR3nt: TGTGCCGGAAGAACAGGTTTTACGACTAATGAAAAACTGTTTTTT; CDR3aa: CAGRTGFTTNEKLFF
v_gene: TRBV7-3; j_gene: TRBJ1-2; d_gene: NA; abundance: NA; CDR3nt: TGTGCCAGCAGCTTAAATATGGCAGATGGCTACACCTTC; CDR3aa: CASSLNMADGYTF
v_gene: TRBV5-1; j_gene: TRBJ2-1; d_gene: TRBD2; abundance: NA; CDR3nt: TGCGCCAGCAGTTATTTACTAGCGGGGGACTACAATGAGCAGTTCTTC; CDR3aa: CASSYLLAGDYNEQFF
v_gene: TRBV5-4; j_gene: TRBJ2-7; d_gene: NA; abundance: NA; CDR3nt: TGTGCCAGCAGCTTGCGTCCTGAGGAGGGGGCCGAGCAGTACTTC; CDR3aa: CASSLRPEEGAEQYF
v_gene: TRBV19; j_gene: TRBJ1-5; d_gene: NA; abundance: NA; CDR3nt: TGTGCCAGTAGGATCAGGGGATCGGGCAATCAGCCCCAGCATTTT; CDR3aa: CASRIRGSGNQPQHF
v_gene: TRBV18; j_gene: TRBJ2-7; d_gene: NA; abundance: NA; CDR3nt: TGTGCCAGCTCACCAACCCACAGCCTTCCTCATTACGAGCAGTACTTC; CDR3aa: CASSPTHSLPHYEQYF
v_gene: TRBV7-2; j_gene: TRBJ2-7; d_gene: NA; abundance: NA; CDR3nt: TGTGCCAGCAGCTTAAAAAAGACAGGACCCTACGAGCAGTACTTC; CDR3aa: CASSLKKTGPYEQYF
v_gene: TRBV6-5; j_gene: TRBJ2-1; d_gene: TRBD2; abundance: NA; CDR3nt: TGTGCCAGCAGCCCGTGGGAGGGTAATGAGCAGTTCTTC; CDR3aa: CASSPWEGNEQFF
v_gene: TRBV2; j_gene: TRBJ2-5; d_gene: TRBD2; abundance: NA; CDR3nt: TGTGCCAGCAGTCGTCTTGCGGGAGGGCCGGAGACCCAGTACTTC; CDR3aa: CASSRLAGGPETQYF
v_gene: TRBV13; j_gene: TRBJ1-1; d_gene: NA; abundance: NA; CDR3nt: TGTGCCAGCAGCTCAACCAATAGGAACACTGAAGCTTTCTTT; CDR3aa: CASSSTNRNTEAFF
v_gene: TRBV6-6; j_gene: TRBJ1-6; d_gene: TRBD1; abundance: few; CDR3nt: TGTGCCAGCAGTCCACTTCCGGGACAGGGGAATTCACCCCTCCACTTT; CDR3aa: CASSPLPGQGNSPLHF
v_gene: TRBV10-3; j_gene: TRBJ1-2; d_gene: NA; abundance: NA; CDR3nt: TGTGCCATCAGACCTCGGACAGATATAAACTATGGCTACACCTTC; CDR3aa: CAIRPRTDINYGYTF
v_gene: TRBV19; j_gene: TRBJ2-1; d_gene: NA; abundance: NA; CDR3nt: TGTGCCAGTAGTATAGACCTGGGCAGGGGCTCCTACAATGAGCAGTTCTTC; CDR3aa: CASSIDLGRGSYNEQFF
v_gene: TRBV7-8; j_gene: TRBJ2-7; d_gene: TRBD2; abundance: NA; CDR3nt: TGTGCCAGCAGCCCATCATCGGGCGGGAGCGGGCCCTACGAGCAGTACTTC; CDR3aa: CASSPSSGGSGPYEQYF
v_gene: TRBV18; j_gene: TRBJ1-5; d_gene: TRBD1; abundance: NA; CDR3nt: TGTGCCAGCTCATCAGGGGGCGGGCAGCCCCAGCATTTT; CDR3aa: CASSSGGGQPQHF
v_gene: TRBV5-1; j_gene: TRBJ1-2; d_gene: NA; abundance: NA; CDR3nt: TGCGCCAGCAGCTTAATCCGGGACTATGGCTACACCTTC; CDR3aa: CASSLIRDYGYTF
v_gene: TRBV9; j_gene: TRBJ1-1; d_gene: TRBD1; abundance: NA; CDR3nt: TGTGCCAGCAGCGTAGAGCCAGGGGGCAACACTGAAGCTTTCTTT; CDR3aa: CASSVEPGGNTEAFF